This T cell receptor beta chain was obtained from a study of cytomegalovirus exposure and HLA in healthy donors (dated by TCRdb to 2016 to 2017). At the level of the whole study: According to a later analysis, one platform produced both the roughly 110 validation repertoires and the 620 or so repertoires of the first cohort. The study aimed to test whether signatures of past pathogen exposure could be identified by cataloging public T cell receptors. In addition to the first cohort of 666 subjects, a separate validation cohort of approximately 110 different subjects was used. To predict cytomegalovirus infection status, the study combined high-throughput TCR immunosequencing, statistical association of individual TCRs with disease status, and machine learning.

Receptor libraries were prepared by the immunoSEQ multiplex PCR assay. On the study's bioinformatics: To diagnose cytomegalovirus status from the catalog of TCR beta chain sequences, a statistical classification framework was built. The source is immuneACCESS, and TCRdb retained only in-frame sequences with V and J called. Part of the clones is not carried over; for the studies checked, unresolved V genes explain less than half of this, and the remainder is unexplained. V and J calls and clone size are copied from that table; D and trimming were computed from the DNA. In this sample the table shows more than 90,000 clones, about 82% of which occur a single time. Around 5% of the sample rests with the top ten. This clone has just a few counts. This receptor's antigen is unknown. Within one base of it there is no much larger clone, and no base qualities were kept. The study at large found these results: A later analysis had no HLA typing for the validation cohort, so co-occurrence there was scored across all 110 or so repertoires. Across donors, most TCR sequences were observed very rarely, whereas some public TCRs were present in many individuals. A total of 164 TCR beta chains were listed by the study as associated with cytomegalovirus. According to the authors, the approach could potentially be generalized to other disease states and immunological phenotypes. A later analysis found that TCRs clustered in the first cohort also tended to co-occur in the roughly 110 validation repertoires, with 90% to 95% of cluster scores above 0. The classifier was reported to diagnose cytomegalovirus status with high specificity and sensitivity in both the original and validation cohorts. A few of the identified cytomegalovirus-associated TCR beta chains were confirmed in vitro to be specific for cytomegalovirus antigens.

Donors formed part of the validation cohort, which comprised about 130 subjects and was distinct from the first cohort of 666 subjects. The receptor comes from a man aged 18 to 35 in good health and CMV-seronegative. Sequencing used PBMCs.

The sequenced DNA: TGTGCCATCAGTGAGTCGTCCACCTACGAGCAGTACTTC. Its product reads: CAISESSTYEQYF. The V gene is TRBV10-3 and the J gene is TRBJ2-7, with the D gene not clear enough to name. The germline V gene provides CDR1 ENHRY and CDR2 SYGVKD. V is shortened by 0 bases, J by 2 bases, and the region joining them spans 5 bases. Including cysteine and phenylalanine, the CDR3 has 13 amino acids. Just CDR3 DNA is preserved here, 39 bases in frame from base 1.